The 31 T cell receptor beta chains below were found in one sample sequenced in a study of T cell responses to AZD1222 COVID-19 vaccine. Generated by immunoSEQ multiplex PCR, the TCRdb table keeps only in-frame clones and is missing some. The sample lists around 140,000 clones, approximately 90% occurring once. The specimen was peripheral blood, collected 28 days after the second AZD1222 dose. These receptors all stem from an adult who received the AZD1222 COVID-19 vaccine.

V gene TRBV9 combines with J gene TRBJ2-1, with 7 bases aligning to TRBD2. The CDR3 has 16 residues. Germline V gene data show CDR1 as SGDLS and CDR2 as YYNGEE. Trimming took 4 bases from V and 0 from J; bases not matched to a gene: 7. The CDR3 DNA reads as TGTGCCAGCAGCCCGACGGGGGGTAGCTCCTACAATGAGCAGTTCTTC. Translation gives CASSPTGGSSYNEQFF.

This clone was observed a single time. V gene TRBV27 combines with J gene TRBJ2-1, with a tentative D call TRBD2 (5 bases). V was trimmed by 5 bases and J by 7 bases, leaving 15 bases between them. Germline lookup yields CDR1 MNHEY and CDR2 SMNVEV (reference sequence). The CDR3 is 14 amino acids. In nucleotides, the CDR3 is TGTGCCAGCAGTCGGACTGGCCGCCTAAATGAGCAGTTCTTC. Translating gives CASSRTGRLNEQFF.

A single count supports this clone. The V gene is TRBV6-5, the J gene TRBJ1-2, with D perhaps TRBD1 (6 bases). The V and J ends lost 0 bases and 5 bases respectively, with 16 bases between them. The CDR3 runs 16 residues. CDR1 and CDR2 from the germline V gene are MNHEY and SVGAGI. The DNA for the CDR3 is TGTGCCAGCAGTTACTCGAGCGGGGGGCGACCTTATGGCTACACCTTC. This gives the protein CASSYSSGGRPYGYTF.

The gene calls are TRBV29-1 and TRBJ2-7; 8 bases fit TRBD1. The junction had 6 bases not matched to a gene; V was cut back by 1 base and J by 1 base. The length of the CDR3 is 15 residues. Germline V lookup: CDR1 SQVTM, CDR2 ANQGSEA. The CDR3 region has the DNA TGCAGCGTTGAAGGGACAGGGAGAAGGTCCTACGAGCAGTACTTC. This gives the protein CSVEGTGRRSYEQYF.

The chain recombines TRBV7-9 with TRBJ1-6; D is unclear. This CDR3 is 13 amino acids long. Germline V CDR1 and CDR2: SEHNR, FQNEAQ (reference sequence). Trimming took off 0 bases at V and 6 bases at J, with 3 bases between the two ends. CDR3 DNA sequence: TGTGCCAGCAGCTTAGCCGCTAATTCACCCCTCCACTTT. This encodes CASSLAANSPLHF.

J is TRBJ1-1 and V is TRBV4-1; tentatively, D is TRBD1 (6 bases). Germline CDR1 reads MGHRA; CDR2 reads YSYEKL. This CDR3 contains 17 residues. Trimming took 4 bases from V and 1 from J, leaving 19 bases between them. CDR3 sequence reads: CASSPAPGHLGNTEAFF. The CDR3 nucleotides read TGCGCCAGCAGCCCAGCCCCGGGACACCTGGGGAACACTGAAGCTTTCTTT.

This chain joins TRBV7-8 and TRBJ2-5, with TRBD1 identical over 7 bases. The CDR3 contains 14 residues. Germline CDR1 reads SGHVS; CDR2 reads FQNEAQ. The J segment lost 5 bases and the V segment lost 4 bases, leaving 7 bases of the junction unmatched. The CDR3 coding sequence is TGTGCCAGCAGCTCACGGGACAGAGCCGAGACCCAGTACTTC. It codes for CASSSRDRAETQYF.

CDR3 sequence: CASRSTGVSNQPQHF. The CDR3, as DNA: TGTGCCAGCAGATCCACAGGGGTTAGCAATCAGCCCCAGCATTTT. V gene TRBV27 combines with J gene TRBJ1-5; 7 nucleotides align to TRBD1. The CDR3 spans 15 residues. CDR1 and CDR2 (germline): MNHEY, SMNVEV (reference sequence). V trimming: 6 bases; J trimming: 0 bases; junction bases outside the gene matches: 5.

This chain uses TRBV6-5 with TRBJ2-7; TRBD1 is a possible D gene (6 bases). The V and J ends lost 10 bases and 3 bases respectively, with 19 bases between them. Looked up from germline, CDR1 is MNHEY and CDR2 is SVGAGI. This CDR3 region has 14 residues. This CDR3 reads CATSQGLEIYEQYF. The CDR3 DNA reads TGTGCCACCTCGCAGGGGCTAGAGATCTACGAGCAGTACTTC.

The rearrangement joins TRBV24-1 to TRBJ2-2; D is tentatively TRBD1 or TRBD2 (5 bases each). Trimming removed 9 bases from V and 3 bases from J, with 16 bases in between. The germline CDR1 and CDR2 sequences are KGHDR and SFDVKD. This CDR3 comprises 15 residues. CDR3 amino acids: CATGLEGRDTGELFF. The CDR3 DNA follows: TGTGCCACCGGTCTAGAGGGACGGGACACCGGGGAGCTGTTTTTT.

The V call is TRBV6-1, the J call TRBJ2-7; the D gene is possibly TRBD2 (6 bases). Germline V lookup: CDR1 MNHNS, CDR2 SASEGT. Trimming left V 2 bases short and J 4 bases short, with 15 bases between. The CDR3 covers 15 residues. The CDR3 is CASSERAVRGYEQYF. The CDR3, as DNA: TGTGCCAGCAGTGAAAGAGCGGTCCGGGGGTACGAGCAGTACTTC.

The chain has TRBV28 and TRBJ2-7; D is undetermined. The V and J ends lost 1 base and 5 bases respectively, with 9 bases between them. Germline V gene sequence: CDR1 MDHEN, CDR2 SYDVKM. This CDR3 spans 13 amino acids. For the CDR3, the DNA is TGTGCCAGCAGTTTATTAAGGGAAAACGAGCAGTACTTC. Its translation is CASSLLRENEQYF.

In this sample, this clone turned up a few times. This chain joins TRBV7-2 and TRBJ1-2; no firm D call. V lost 5 bases to trimming and J lost 4 bases, with 17 bases between them. The V gene's germline CDR1 is SGHTA and CDR2 FQGNSA. The CDR3 extends over 15 amino acids. Here the CDR3 reads CASSPSGYSVYGYTF. The CDR3 region has the DNA TGTGCCAGCAGCCCTTCAGGTTACTCCGTCTATGGCTACACCTTC.

Only one count was recorded for this clone. CDR3 in DNA: TGCAGTGCTTCCCTAGCGGGAGCACAGTTCTTC. Its translation: CSASLAGAQFF. The chain has TRBV20-1 and TRBJ2-1; 10 nucleotides line up with TRBD2. CDR3 size: 11 residues. Germline V CDR1 and CDR2: DFQATT, SNEGSKA (reference sequence). V lost 5 bases and J lost 13; bases outside the gene matches: 5.

The DNA for the CDR3 is TGTGCCAGCAGCGGGGGACAGAGCTTCTACAATGAGCAGTTCTTC. Its protein is CASSGGQSFYNEQFF. The V and J genes are TRBV7-6 and TRBJ2-1; 7 bases line up with TRBD1. After removal of 5 bases from V and 3 bases from J, the junction contained 7 bases not matched to a gene. Germline-derived CDR1 and CDR2 are SGHVS and FNYEAQ. This CDR3 comprises 15 residues.

This clone was observed a few times. This chain links TRBV27 with TRBJ1-2; D is unresolved. V lost 1 base and J lost 8, with 11 bases in between. Germline values: CDR1 MNHEY, CDR2 SMNVEV (reference sequence). The CDR3 length is 13 residues. CDR3 amino acids: CASSLWGGGGYTF. The CDR3, as DNA: TGTGCCAGCAGTTTATGGGGAGGAGGCGGCTACACCTTC.

The chain has TRBV21-1 and TRBJ2-2. TRBV21-1 is classified as a pseudogene. This CDR3 is built from 16 residues. The CDR3 loop reads CASSQEGGRNTGELFF. The CDR3 bases are TGTGCCAGCAGCCAAGAAGGGGGGAGAAACACCGGGGAGCTGTTTTTT.

V gene TRBV4-1 combines with J gene TRBJ1-1; no firm D call. The V and J ends lost 1 base and 2 bases respectively, with 8 bases between them. Germline V gives CDR1 MGHRA, CDR2 YSYEKL. This CDR3 spans 14 amino acids. Here the CDR3 reads CASSQVTANTEAFF. Written as DNA, the CDR3 is TGCGCCAGCAGCCAAGTAACAGCCAACACTGAAGCTTTCTTT.

The V and J genes are TRBV4-1 and TRBJ2-5, with D possibly being TRBD1 (6 bases). CDR3 length: 16 residues. Trimming pared 1 base from V and 1 base from J, leaving 13 bases between. Germline values: CDR1 MGHRA, CDR2 YSYEKL. CDR3 sequence reads: CASSQAQQGLQETQYF. The CDR3 DNA reads as TGCGCCAGCAGCCAAGCTCAACAGGGTCTCCAAGAGACCCAGTACTTC.

The gene calls are TRBV2 and TRBJ2-7; D is ambiguous. This CDR3 has 11 amino acids. The V gene's germline CDR1 is SNHLY and CDR2 FYNNEI. The germline V and J ends were trimmed by 6 bases and 5 bases, with 8 bases remaining between them. The CDR3 reads CASSPSDEQYF. Written as DNA, the CDR3 is TGTGCCAGCAGCCCCTCGGACGAGCAGTACTTC.

V gene TRBV29-1 combines with J gene TRBJ2-5; D remains unclear. The CDR3 extends over 12 amino acids. CDR1 and CDR2 from the germline V gene are SQVTM and ANQGSEA. Trimming removed 3 bases at V and 4 bases at J, with 9 bases between. The CDR3 reads CSVDAGLETQYF. CDR3 nucleotides: TGCAGCGTTGATGCCGGGCTAGAGACCCAGTACTTC.

The rearrangement uses TRBV6-5 and TRBJ1-2; the D is unclear. CDR1 is MNHEY, CDR2 SVGAGI, per germline. The CDR3 covers 12 residues. V gave up 8 bases and J gave up 4 bases, with 11 bases separating them. CDR3 in DNA: TGTGCCAGCTACCAGACCGTCTATGGCTACACCTTC. It encodes CASYQTVYGYTF.

The chain has TRBV5-1 and TRBJ1-6; the D gene is possibly TRBD1 (6 bases). Trimming removed 1 base at V and 8 bases at J, with 13 bases between. The CDR3 has 15 residues. CDR1 is SGHRS, CDR2 YFSETQ, per germline. The CDR3 DNA reads as TGCGCCAGCAGCTTGAACGGGGGGCGAGATTCACCCCTCCACTTT. This encodes CASSLNGGRDSPLHF.

The rearrangement uses TRBV27 and TRBJ1-6, with D unresolved. From germline, CDR1 is MNHEY and CDR2 SMNVEV (reference sequence). Between the trimmed V and J ends, which lost 1 base and 6 bases, there was a span of 4 bases. This CDR3 has 13 amino acids. Written as DNA, the CDR3 is TGTGCCAGCAGTTTATTTCTTAATTCACCCCTCCACTTT. Translation: CASSLFLNSPLHF.

V gene TRBV11-2 combines with J gene TRBJ1-4; D is ambiguous. Germline CDR1 and CDR2: SGHAT and FQNNGV. The CDR3 extends over 15 amino acids. The V end lost 0 bases, the J end lost 6 bases, and 11 bases lay between the germline ends. The CDR3 region has the DNA TGTGCCAGCAGCTTAGATCCGTCACGGTATGAAAAACTGTTTTTT. It specifies CASSLDPSRYEKLFF.

The chain recombines TRBV6-2 or TRBV6-3 with TRBJ2-3; 8 bases match TRBD2. Trimming cost V 4 bases and J 2 bases; bases outside gene matches: 11. CDR1 MNHEY and CDR2 SVGEGT come from the germline V gene. The CDR3 length is 17 residues. The DNA of the CDR3 is TGTGCCAGCAGTTTTCTGTGGGGGCGGGAGGCCACAGATACGCAGTATTTT. Translation gives CASSFLWGREATDTQYF.

V is TRBV7-9 and J is TRBJ2-2; TRBD1 matches 10 bases. The trim removed 3 bases at V and 3 bases at J, leaving 4 bases unmatched. Germline CDR1 SEHNR, CDR2 FQNEAQ (reference sequence). The CDR3 has 16 residues. The CDR3 sequence is CASSLRDRGYTGELFF. The DNA of the CDR3 is TGTGCCAGCAGCTTGCGGGACAGGGGTTACACCGGGGAGCTGTTTTTT.

The genes are TRBV5-1 and TRBJ1-2; TRBD1 is a possible D gene (5 bases). CDR3 length equals 14 residues. Trimming left V 2 bases short and J 2 bases short, with 10 bases between. CDR1 is SGHRS, CDR2 YFSETQ, per germline. CDR3 sequence (DNA): TGCGCCAGCAGCTTAGGGGTCTTGAACTATGGCTACACCTTC. Translation gives CASSLGVLNYGYTF.

The rearrangement links TRBV5-3 to TRBJ1-2, with 9 bases matching TRBD1. TRBV5-3 is placed among ORFs of uncertain function. Trimming took 4 bases from V and 2 from J; bases not matched to a gene: 9. The CDR3 consists of 16 residues. In DNA form, the CDR3 reads TGTGCCAGAAGCCTGCCCGGGACAGGGAGCAACTATGGCTACACCTTC. Its protein is CARSLPGTGSNYGYTF.

There are a few counts of this clone. This chain uses TRBV10-3 with TRBJ1-2; 9 bases align to TRBD1. The CDR3 has 13 residues. Germline CDR1 reads ENHRY; CDR2 reads SYGVKD. V was clipped by 2 bases and J by 5 bases; unmatched bases: 0. CDR3 DNA: TGTGCCATCAGTGAGGGACAGGGGTATGGCTACACCTTC. It yields the protein CAISEGQGYGYTF.

The chain uses TRBV9 and TRBJ2-7; 12 positions agree with TRBD2. The CDR3 extends over 18 amino acids. After removal of 4 bases from V and 2 bases from J, the junction contained 13 bases not matched to a gene. Germline V gene lookup returns CDR1 SGDLS and CDR2 YYNGEE. CDR3 coding DNA: TGTGCCAGCAGCACGGACTGGACTAGCGGGAACAGACCCTACGAGCAGTACTTC. It specifies CASSTDWTSGNRPYEQYF.